This T cell receptor beta chain originates from a study of T cells expressing NK-cell markers. Looking at the study overall: Investigators obtained TCR beta repertoires from sorted CD3+CD56+NKG2C+, CD3+CD56+NKG2C- and CD3+CD56-NKG2C+ T cells. Serological testing identified most of the eight sequenced donors as HCMV-seropositive and one as seronegative.

Whole-study findings and limits: Among CD8+ T cells from six donors, dominant NKG2C+ clonotypes accounted for roughly 1.0-7.0%.

Concerning this clonotype itself: Its matching antigen is unknown.

One entry per CDR3 protein, without DNA, is what TCRdb gives after re-calling the 5' RACE reads. The sample yields around 100,000 distinct CDR3 sequences, of which the top ten take up 15% to 20%. The germline V gene has CDR1 PRHDT and CDR2 FYEKMQ (reference sequence). The CDR3 has 16 amino acids. The sequenced sample consisted of blood T cells: a sorted CD56 or NKG2C T cell subset, CD4+ or CD8+ T cells, or bulk PBMC T cells (not recorded which). The J gene is TRBJ2-3, the V gene TRBV13; there is no DNA to check the TCRdb D call of TRBD2. This clonotype was sampled from a woman between 18 and 70 years old in good health. CDR3 sequence: CASSLGASGRANTQYF.